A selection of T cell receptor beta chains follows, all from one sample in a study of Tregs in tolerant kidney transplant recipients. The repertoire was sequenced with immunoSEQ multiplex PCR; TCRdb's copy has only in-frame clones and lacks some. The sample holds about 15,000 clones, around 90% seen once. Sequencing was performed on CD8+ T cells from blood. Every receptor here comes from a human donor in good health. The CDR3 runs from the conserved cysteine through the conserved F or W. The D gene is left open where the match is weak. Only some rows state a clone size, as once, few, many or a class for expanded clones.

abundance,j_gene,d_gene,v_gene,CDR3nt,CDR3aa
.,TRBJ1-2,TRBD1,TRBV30,TGTGCCTGGAGTGGAGGGACAGTTTATTATGGCTACACCTTC,CAWSGGTVYYGYTF
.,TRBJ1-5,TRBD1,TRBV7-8,TGTGCCAGCAGCCCGACAGGGATCAATCAGCCCCAGCATTTT,CASSPTGINQPQHF
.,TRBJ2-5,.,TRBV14,TGTGCCAGCAGCGAAGTCGGGCGGGGAAGAATCCAAGAGACCCAGTACTTC,CASSEVGRGRIQETQYF
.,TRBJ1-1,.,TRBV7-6,TGTGCCAGCAGCTTAGATGTTCGGGGCGCGAACACTGAAGCTTTCTTT,CASSLDVRGANTEAFF
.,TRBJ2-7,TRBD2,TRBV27,TGTGCCAGCAGCCTGACTAGCGGGAGCCTCTACGAGCAGTACTTC,CASSLTSGSLYEQYF
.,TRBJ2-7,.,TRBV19,TGTGCCAGTAGTATAGCACAGTCCTACGAGCAGTACTTC,CASSIAQSYEQYF
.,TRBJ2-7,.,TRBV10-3,TGTGCCATCAGTCCGGGTCTTCTTGGGCCGACCTACGAGCAGTACTTC,CAISPGLLGPTYEQYF
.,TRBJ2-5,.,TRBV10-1,TGCGCCAGCAGGGAGCCCAGGGGGACTCAAGAGACCCAGTACTTC,CASREPRGTQETQYF
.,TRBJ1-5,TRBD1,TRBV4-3,TGCGCCAGCAGCCAAGAACGGAACAGGGGCCTCAATCAGCCCCAGCATTTT,CASSQERNRGLNQPQHF
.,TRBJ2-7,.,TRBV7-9,TGTGCCAGCGTCCGGGGCGGCTCCTACGAGCAGTACTTC,CASVRGGSYEQYF
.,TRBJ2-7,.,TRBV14,TGTGCCAGCAGCCAATATTCCAGCATGTACGAGCAGTACTTC,CASSQYSSMYEQYF
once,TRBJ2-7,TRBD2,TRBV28,TGTGCCAGCACCAAAGGGACTACCCCCTCCTACGAGCAGTACTTC,CASTKGTTPSYEQYF
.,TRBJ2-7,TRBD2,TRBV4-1,TGCGCCAGCAGCCAAGGGACTAGCGCTACCTACGAGCAGTACTTC,CASSQGTSATYEQYF
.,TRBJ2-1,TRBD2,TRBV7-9,TGTGCCAGCAGCCTCCGGCTAGCGGGGGACCCCGGGGAGCAGTTCTTC,CASSLRLAGDPGEQFF
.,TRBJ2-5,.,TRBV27,TGTGCCAGCAGCACAATGGGTCCACAAGAGACCCAGTACTTC,CASSTMGPQETQYF
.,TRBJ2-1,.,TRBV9,TGTGCCAGCAGCCAACTAGCATCAGATGAGCAGTTCTTC,CASSQLASDEQFF
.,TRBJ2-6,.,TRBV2,TGTGCCAGCAGTTTCGGAGGTCCGATACAAAGTCGGGCCAACGTCCTGACTTTC,CASSFGGPIQSRANVLTF
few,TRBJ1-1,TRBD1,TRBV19,TGTGCCAGTAGCCCTGGACAGGGCCACACTGAAGCTTTCTTT,CASSPGQGHTEAFF
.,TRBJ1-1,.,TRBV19,TGTGCCAGTAGTATAGTAGCGGGTAGCCCTGAAGCTTTCTTT,CASSIVAGSPEAFF
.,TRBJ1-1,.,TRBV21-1,TGTGCCAGCAGCAAAAAAGGGTTAGGGGGAGCTTTCTTT,CASSKKGLGGAFF
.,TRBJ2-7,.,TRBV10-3,TGTGCCATCAGTGACCCGTCTTGGCACGAGCAGTACTTC,CAISDPSWHEQYF
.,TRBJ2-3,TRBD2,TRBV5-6,TGTGCCAGCAGCCCGATGACTAGCGGGGACACAGATACGCAGTATTTT,CASSPMTSGDTDTQYF
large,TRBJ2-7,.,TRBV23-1,TGCGCCAGCATATTGGACAGACTCTACGAGCAGTACTTC,CASILDRLYEQYF
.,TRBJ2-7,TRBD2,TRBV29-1,TGCAGCGTTGGACCTGGACTAGCGTTATCCTACGAGCAGTACTTC,CSVGPGLALSYEQYF
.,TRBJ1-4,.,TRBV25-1,TGTGCCAGCACCTCGGACAGTTTCTCTCAGGGACTGTTTTTT,CASTSDSFSQGLFF
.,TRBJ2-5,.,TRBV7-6,TGTGCCAGCAGCTTGAGATGGAAAGAGACCCAGTACTTC,CASSLRWKETQYF
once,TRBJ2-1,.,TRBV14,TGTGCCAGCAGCTCTCGTCGGGTACCAAACAATGAGCAGTTCTTC,CASSSRRVPNNEQFF
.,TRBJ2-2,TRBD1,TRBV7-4,TGTGCCAGCAGAAAATATGGGGGCGGACAGGAGGACGGCCGGGGAGCTGTTTTT,CASRKYGGGQEDGRGAVF
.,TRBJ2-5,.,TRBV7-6,TGTGCCAGCAGCCCCCAGAGAATCCAAGAGACCCAGTACTTC,CASSPQRIQETQYF
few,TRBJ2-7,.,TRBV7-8,TGTGCCAGCAGCCCCCCGGCCAGGTCCGTCGAGCAGTACTTC,CASSPPARSVEQYF
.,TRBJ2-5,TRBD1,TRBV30,TGTGCCTGGAGTAAGGGGATAGGGACAGGGGTTTTGATGGAGACCCAGTACTTC,CAWSKGIGTGVLMETQYF
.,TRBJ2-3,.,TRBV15,TGTGCCACCTTGGGCACAGATACGCAGTATTTT,CATLGTDTQYF
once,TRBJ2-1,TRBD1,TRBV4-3,TGCGCCAGCAGCCAAGATCCCGGGACAGGTGGTTGGAATGAGCAGTTCTTC,CASSQDPGTGGWNEQFF
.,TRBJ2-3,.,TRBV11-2,TGTGCCAGCAGCTTAGTGGGCCGAAGCACAGATACGCAGTATTTT,CASSLVGRSTDTQYF
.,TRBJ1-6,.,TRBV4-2,TGTGCCAGCAGCCTAACGAATTCAGGGCCCTCACCCCTCCACTTT,CASSLTNSGPSPLHF
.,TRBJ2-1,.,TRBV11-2,TGTGCCAGCAGCTTAGTAGGGCTGGGAGAGCAGTTCTTC,CASSLVGLGEQFF
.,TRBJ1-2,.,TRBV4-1,TGCGCCAGCAGCCAAGCGTTTTATGGGAGCAGGGCAGCGGAGTATGGCTACACCTTC,CASSQAFYGSRAAEYGYTF
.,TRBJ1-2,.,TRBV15,TGTGCCACCAGCAGAGATCGGGGTAGCTATGGCTACACCTTC,CATSRDRGSYGYTF
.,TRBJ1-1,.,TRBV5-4,TGTGCCAGCAGCTTGGACCAGTCTATGAACACTGAAGCTTTCTTT,CASSLDQSMNTEAFF
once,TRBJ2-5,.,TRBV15,TGTGCCACCAGCGGAGGGGAAGACAGCCAAGAGACCCAGTACTTC,CATSGGEDSQETQYF
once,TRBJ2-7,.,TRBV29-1,TGCAGCGTTGAAGATCGCCAGTACGAGCAGTACTTC,CSVEDRQYEQYF
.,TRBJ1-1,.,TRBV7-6,TGTGCCAGCAGCTTCAGGGCGGGAACTGAAGCTTTCTTT,CASSFRAGTEAFF
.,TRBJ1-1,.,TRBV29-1,TGCAGCGTTGTTTGGCCGAACACTGAAGCTTTCTTT,CSVVWPNTEAFF
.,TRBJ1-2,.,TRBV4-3,TGCGCCAGCAGCCAAGTGGACCTGGGACTGGGAGGCTACACCTTC,CASSQVDLGLGGYTF
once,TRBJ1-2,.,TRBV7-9,TGTGCCAGCAGCGGGGGTGACTATGGCTACACCTTC,CASSGGDYGYTF
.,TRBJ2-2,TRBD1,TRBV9,TGTGCCAGCAGCGTAGGAAGTTGGACAGGGCCTAAGGGAATCGGGGAGCTGTTTTTT,CASSVGSWTGPKGIGELFF
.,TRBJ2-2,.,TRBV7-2,TGTGCCAGCAGCTTGACGAACACCGGGGAGCTGTTTTTT,CASSLTNTGELFF
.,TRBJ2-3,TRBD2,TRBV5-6,TGTGCCAGCAGCTTGGCCGCTAGCGGGAGCACAGATACGCAGTATTTT,CASSLAASGSTDTQYF
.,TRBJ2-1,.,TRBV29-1,TGCAGCGTAGAGAGGGAGGCTGAGCAGTTCTTC,CSVEREAEQFF
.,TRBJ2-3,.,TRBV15,TGTGCCACCAGCGGACGACTAGGCGGGGATAGCACAGATACGCAGTATTTT,CATSGRLGGDSTDTQYF
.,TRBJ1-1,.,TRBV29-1,TGCAGCGTTGAAGATGAGGGCAGGAGTAACACTGAAGCTTTCTTT,CSVEDEGRSNTEAFF
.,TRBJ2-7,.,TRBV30,TGTGCCTGGAGTAGTGGGACCACCTACGAGCAGTACTTC,CAWSSGTTYEQYF
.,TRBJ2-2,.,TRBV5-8,TGTGCCAGCAGCCAGAATGAGGGGACCGGGGAGCTGTTTTTT,CASSQNEGTGELFF
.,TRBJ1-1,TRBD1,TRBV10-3,TGTGCCTCACTAACAGGGGTGAACACTGAAGCTTTCTTT,CASLTGVNTEAFF